The T cell receptor beta chain under discussion was sequenced for a study of shared clonotypes between healthy human individuals. Partitioning of CD4+ cells yielded a CD45RA+ naive subset and a CD45RA-negative memory subset. This CDR3 has 14 residues. The trim removed 5 bases at V and 4 bases at J, leaving 7 bases unmatched. Per the germline V gene, CDR1 is GTSNPN and CDR2 is SVGIG (reference sequence). Replicate PCRs for sorted subsets used 200 ng DNA; this equaled about 30,000 T cell genomes. Sequenced by immunoSEQ multiplex PCR; TCRdb stores in-frame clones only, minus some. The table records roughly 1.5 million clones, 95% to 99% of them present only once.

The sequencing sample was made of naive CD4+ T cells sorted from blood. The subset: CD45RA+ positively selected. This chain joins TRBV30 and TRBJ2-2; 7 bases line up with TRBD2. This sequence was found in a man aged 30 to 39 in good health. The CDR3 is CAWGGRPRTGELFF. The DNA of the CDR3 is TGTGCCTGGGGCGGGAGACCACGCACCGGGGAGCTGTTTTTT.